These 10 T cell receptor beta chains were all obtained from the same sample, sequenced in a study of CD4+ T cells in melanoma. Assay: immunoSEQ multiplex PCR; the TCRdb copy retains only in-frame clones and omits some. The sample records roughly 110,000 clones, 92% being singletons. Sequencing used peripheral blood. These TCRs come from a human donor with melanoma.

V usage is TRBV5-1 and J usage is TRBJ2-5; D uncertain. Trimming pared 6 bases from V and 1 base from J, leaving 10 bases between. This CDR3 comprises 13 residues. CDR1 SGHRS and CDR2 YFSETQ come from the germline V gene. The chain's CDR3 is CASNDQAQETQYF. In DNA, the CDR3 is TGCGCCAGCAATGACCAGGCCCAAGAGACCCAGTACTTC.

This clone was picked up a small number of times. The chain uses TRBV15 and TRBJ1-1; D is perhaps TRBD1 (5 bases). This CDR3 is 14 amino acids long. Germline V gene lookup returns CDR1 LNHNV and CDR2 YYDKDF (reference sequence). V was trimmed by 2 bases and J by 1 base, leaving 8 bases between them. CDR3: CATSRHTGNTEAFF. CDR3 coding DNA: TGTGCCACCAGCAGACACACAGGGAACACTGAAGCTTTCTTT.

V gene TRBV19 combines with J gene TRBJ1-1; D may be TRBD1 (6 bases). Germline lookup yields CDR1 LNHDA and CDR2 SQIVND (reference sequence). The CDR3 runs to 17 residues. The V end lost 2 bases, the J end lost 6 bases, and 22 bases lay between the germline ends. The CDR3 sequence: CASSISWRGSPPPEAFF. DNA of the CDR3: TGTGCCAGTAGTATATCTTGGAGGGGGTCCCCGCCGCCTGAAGCTTTCTTT.

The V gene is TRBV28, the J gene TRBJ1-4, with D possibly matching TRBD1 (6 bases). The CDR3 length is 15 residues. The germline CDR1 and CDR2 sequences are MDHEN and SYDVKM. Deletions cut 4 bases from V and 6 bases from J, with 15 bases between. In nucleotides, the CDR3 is TGTGCCAGCAGTTCCCGGGGGGGCAGGGATGAAAAACTGTTTTTT. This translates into CASSSRGGRDEKLFF.

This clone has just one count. The CDR3 DNA reads TGTGCCACCAGGAATCCCGGGGGGCGGCCAGATACGCAGTATTTT. Protein sequence: CATRNPGGRPDTQYF. The V gene is TRBV15, the J gene TRBJ2-3; D is perhaps TRBD2 (7 bases). Germline V gene lookup returns CDR1 LNHNV and CDR2 YYDKDF (reference sequence). V gave up 6 bases and J gave up 4 bases, with 17 bases separating them. The length of the CDR3 is 15 residues. Looking up the rest from reference TRBV15 and TRBJ2-3 gives the full variable domain: DAMVIQNPRYQVTQFGKPVTLSCSQTLNHNVMYWYQQKSSQAPKLLFHYYDKDFNNEADTPDNFQSRRPNTSFCFLDIRSPGLGDTAMYLCATRNPGGRPDTQYFGPGTRLTVL.

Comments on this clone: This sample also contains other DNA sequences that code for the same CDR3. CDR3 nucleotides: TGTGCCAGCAGCCTTCGACCGGGACAGGAGCCCTACGAGCAGTACTTC. Translating gives CASSLRPGQEPYEQYF. The chain joins TRBV4-2 to TRBJ2-7; 8 nucleotides agree with TRBD1. Trimming took 4 bases from V and 2 from J; bases not matched to a gene: 10. Germline V gene data show CDR1 as LGHNA and CDR2 as YNFKEQ. The length of the CDR3 is 16 residues.

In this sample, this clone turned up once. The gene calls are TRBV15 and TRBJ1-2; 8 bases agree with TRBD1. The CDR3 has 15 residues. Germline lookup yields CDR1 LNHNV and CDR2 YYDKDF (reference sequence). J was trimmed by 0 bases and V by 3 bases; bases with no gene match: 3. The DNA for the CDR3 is TGTGCCACCAGCAGGGTGACAGGGGCTAACTATGGCTACACCTTC. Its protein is CATSRVTGANYGYTF.

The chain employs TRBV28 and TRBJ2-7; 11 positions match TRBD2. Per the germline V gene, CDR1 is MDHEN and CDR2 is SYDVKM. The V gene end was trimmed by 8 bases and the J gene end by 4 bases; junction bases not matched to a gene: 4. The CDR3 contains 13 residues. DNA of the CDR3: TGTGCCAGCCGACTAGCGGGAAGGTACGAGCAGTACTTC. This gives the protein CASRLAGRYEQYF.

The DNA for the CDR3 is TGTGCCAGCAGCCCACACTTGAACACTGAAGCTTTCTTT. This encodes CASSPHLNTEAFF. The chain recombines TRBV7-3 with TRBJ1-1; D is uncertain. V lost 5 bases and J 0 bases, leaving 7 bases between the germline ends. CDR1 is SGHTA, CDR2 FQGTGA, per germline. The CDR3 covers 13 residues.

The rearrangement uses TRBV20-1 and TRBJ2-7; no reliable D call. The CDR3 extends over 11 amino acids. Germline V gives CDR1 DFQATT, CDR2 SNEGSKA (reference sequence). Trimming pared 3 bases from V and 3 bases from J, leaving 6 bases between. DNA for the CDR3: TGCAGTGCTAGTAATAGCTACGAGCAGTACTTC. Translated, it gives CSASNSYEQYF.